A single sample gave rise to the 22 T cell receptor beta chains below, sequenced in a study of T-cell reconstitution after alpha-beta-depleted transplantation in children. Preparation of the TCRbeta library was carried out with unique molecular identifiers. Each CDR3 protein gets one entry after TCRdb re-called the PCR reads with MiXCR. The sample comprises 350,000 to 450,000 distinct CDR3 sequences, roughly 13% of which are singletons, and about 4.5% rests with the top ten. Here the sequenced sample was PBMCs, taken from the stem cell graft. The source is a human donor who donated a stem cell graft to a child with Fanconi anemia.

This clonotype was counted only a few times. This chain connects TRBV20-1 to TRBJ1-2, with TRBD1 matching 9 bases. Germline trimming cut 2 bases from V and 6 bases from J; bases unmatched to any gene: 10. In germline, CDR1 is DFQATT, CDR2 SNEGSKA (reference sequence). The CDR3 is made up of 15 amino acids. Here the CDR3 DNA reads TGCAGTGCTAGAACCCGGGACAGGGAATCCCATGGCTACACCTTC. Amino acids: CSARTRDRESHGYTF.

This clonotype was recorded many times. This chain joins TRBV11-2 and TRBJ1-1, with D unclear. Germline loops: CDR1 SGHAT, CDR2 FQNNGV. The CDR3 contains 13 residues. Trimming took off 2 bases at V and 1 base at J, with 5 bases between the two ends. This chain's CDR3 is CASSLRRNTEAFF. In DNA, the CDR3 is TGTGCCAGCAGCTTAAGGCGGAACACTGAAGCTTTCTTT.

This chain uses TRBV7-8 with TRBJ1-6; maybe TRBD1 (5 bases). Germline V gene data show CDR1 as SGHVS and CDR2 as FQNEAQ. The CDR3 runs 16 residues. The V end was cut by 5 bases, the J end by 9 bases, with 20 bases between. The CDR3 DNA is TGTGCCAGCAGCCCTGACCTAGGGGTCGTCGTTTCACCCCTCCACTTT. It specifies CASSPDLGVVVSPLHF. The variable domain in full, with the rest retrieved from reference TRBV7-8 and TRBJ1-6, is GAGVSQSPRYKVAKRGQDVALRCDPISGHVSLFWYQQALGQGPEFLTYFQNEAQLDKSGLPSDRFFAERPEGSVSTLKIQRTQQEDSAVYLCASSPDLGVVVSPLHFGNGTRLTVT.

At least ten counts were recorded for this clonotype. V usage is TRBV12-3 or TRBV12-4 and J usage is TRBJ2-3; D is possibly TRBD1 (6 bases). CDR3 length: 15 residues. The ends were cut back, 0 bases at V and 2 bases at J, with 9 bases in the middle. CDR3 in amino acids: CASSLAGASTDTQYF. CDR3 DNA: TGTGCCAGCAGTTTAGCGGGGGCATCCACAGATACGCAGTATTTT.

J is TRBJ2-7 and V is TRBV6-2 or TRBV6-3; D unresolved. The germline V gene encodes CDR1 MNHEY and CDR2 SVGEGT. The CDR3 is 13 amino acids. Trimming took off 2 bases at V and 4 bases at J, with 9 bases between the two ends. As DNA, the CDR3 is TGTGCCAGCAGTTACAAGCACGGGTACGAGCAGTACTTC. Translated: CASSYKHGYEQYF.

This clonotype was seen many times. This chain links TRBV28 with TRBJ2-3, with 7 bases identical to TRBD2. Germline CDR1 is MDHEN and CDR2 is SYDVKM. The CDR3 contains 15 residues. V trimming: 1 base; J trimming: 1 base; junction bases outside the gene matches: 2. CDR3 nucleotides: TGTGCCAGCAGTTTATTCGCGGGGGGCACAGATACGCAGTATTTT. Translation gives CASSLFAGGTDTQYF.

The sample holds many counts of this clonotype. The gene calls are TRBV5-5 and TRBJ2-2, with D perhaps given as TRBD1 or TRBD2 (5 bases each). Per germline, CDR1 SGHKS and CDR2 YYEKEE (reference sequence). V was clipped by 0 bases and J by 2 bases, with 8 bases between them. The CDR3 is 15 residues long. CDR3 sequence reads: CASSLAGTNTGELFF. DNA of the CDR3: TGTGCCAGCAGCTTGGCAGGGACCAACACCGGGGAGCTGTTTTTT.

The rearrangement uses TRBV6-1 and TRBJ2-3; 7 bases map to TRBD1. CDR3 length equals 14 residues. The junction had 8 bases not matched to a gene; V was cut back by 8 bases and J by 3 bases. The germline V gene encodes CDR1 MNHNS and CDR2 SASEGT. The CDR3 spells CASGGQGVTDTQYF. The CDR3 nucleotides read TGTGCCAGCGGGGGCCAGGGGGTGACAGATACGCAGTATTTT.

This clonotype was found a few times. The chain recombines TRBV6-5 with TRBJ1-2, with D possibly matching TRBD1 (6 bases). Trimming left V 2 bases short and J 2 bases short, with 15 bases between. The CDR3 runs to 16 residues. CDR1 and CDR2 (germline): MNHEY, SVGAGI. Here the CDR3 DNA reads TGTGCCAGCAGTTACACAGGGTCCGGGAGAAACTATGGCTACACCTTC. As protein: CASSYTGSGRNYGYTF.

The V gene is TRBV11-2, the J gene TRBJ2-1, with TRBD2 identical over 8 bases. The germline V gene encodes CDR1 SGHAT and CDR2 FQNNGV. The CDR3 totals 15 residues. V dropped 4 bases and J dropped 6; count of bases not matched to a gene: 8. The CDR3 loop reads CASSSTGTRANEQFF. The DNA for the CDR3 is TGTGCCAGCAGCTCTACCGGGACTAGAGCCAATGAGCAGTTCTTC.

About this clonotype itself: A much larger clone is a single base away; this may be a read error. The genes are TRBV12-3 or TRBV12-4 and TRBJ2-2; unclear D gene. V lost 6 bases, J lost 7 bases, and 9 bases lay in between. The CDR3 totals 12 residues. DNA of the CDR3: TGTGCCAGCAGCGCTCGACGCGGGGAGCTGTTTTTT. Protein sequence: CASSARRGELFF.

This clonotype was found a few times. This chain connects TRBV4-2 to TRBJ2-1; 8 bases align to TRBD1. V shed 2 bases and J 3 bases; nucleotides not matched to a gene: 6. Germline CDR1 is LGHNA and CDR2 is YNFKEQ. This CDR3 is built from 16 residues. In DNA form, the CDR3 reads TGTGCCAGCAGCCAACCCGGACAGGGTAGCTACAATGAGCAGTTCTTC. Amino acids: CASSQPGQGSYNEQFF.

The gene calls are TRBV10-1 and TRBJ2-2; the match to TRBD1 covers 9 bases. This CDR3 region has 18 residues. Germline V gene lookup returns CDR1 WNHNN and CDR2 SYGVQD (reference sequence). V lost 3 bases and J lost 2; bases outside the gene matches: 10. The CDR3 protein is CASSEVTGTGINTGELFF. CDR3 bases: TGCGCCAGCAGTGAAGTGACCGGGACAGGGATTAACACCGGGGAGCTGTTTTTT.

This clonotype was found many times. V gene TRBV5-4 combines with J gene TRBJ2-1; no clear D gene. Germline loops: CDR1 SGHNT, CDR2 YYREEE (reference sequence). V lost 4 bases, J lost 8 bases, and 10 bases lay in between. The CDR3 spans 12 residues. CDR3 in amino acids: CASSPPSDEQFF. CDR3 DNA sequence: TGTGCCAGCAGCCCCCCCAGCGATGAGCAGTTCTTC.

This clonotype has just a few counts. The rearrangement joins TRBV7-6 to TRBJ1-1, with D unclear. The V gene lost 0 bases and the J gene lost 2 bases, with 10 bases spanning the gap. The length of the CDR3 is 15 residues. Germline CDR1 SGHVS, CDR2 FNYEAQ. For the CDR3, the DNA is TGTGCCAGCAGCTTAGCGCGGGCAGCTAACACTGAAGCTTTCTTT. Translation gives CASSLARAANTEAFF.

The V gene is TRBV3-1, the J gene TRBJ2-1; D is undetermined. This CDR3 is built from 15 residues. Trimming took 1 base from V and 6 from J, leaving 13 bases between them. The germline CDR1 and CDR2 sequences are LGHDT and YNNKEL (reference sequence). The CDR3: CASSQVGRRANEQFF. DNA for the CDR3: TGTGCCAGCAGCCAAGTCGGACGAAGGGCCAATGAGCAGTTCTTC.

This clonotype was found a few times. The chain carries TRBV7-8 and TRBJ2-7, with TRBD2 matching over 7 bases. V lost 0 bases to trimming and J lost 2 bases; unmatched junction nucleotides: 1. The CDR3 loop spans 14 amino acids. CDR1 is SGHVS and CDR2 is FQNEAQ in the germline V gene. Here the CDR3 DNA reads TGTGCCAGCAGCTTAGCCGGGACTACCTACGAGCAGTACTTC. Translated: CASSLAGTTYEQYF.

This clonotype was counted at least ten times. V is TRBV29-1 and J is TRBJ2-3; D uncertain. Trimming removed 1 base at V and 6 bases at J, with 14 bases between. Germline CDR1 reads SQVTM; CDR2 reads ANQGSEA. The length of the CDR3 is 14 residues. Here the CDR3 reads CSVEGVSNADTQYF. Written as DNA, the CDR3 is TGCAGCGTTGAAGGGGTATCGAACGCGGATACGCAGTATTTT.

This chain uses TRBV12-3 or TRBV12-4 with TRBJ1-6; TRBD1 is a possible D gene (6 bases). CDR3 length: 15 amino acids. Between the trimmed V and J ends, which lost 2 bases and 7 bases, there was a span of 12 bases. This CDR3 is CASSLRTGPNSPLHF. The CDR3 DNA is TGTGCCAGCAGTTTACGTACAGGGCCGAATTCACCCCTCCACTTT.

The chain carries TRBV10-2 and TRBJ2-1; 7 bases are a match to TRBD2. The CDR3 has 12 amino acids. Germline V gene lookup returns CDR1 WSHSY and CDR2 SAAADI. The V and J ends lost 11 bases and 4 bases, in that order; junction bases with no gene match: 5. The CDR3 DNA sequence: TGCGCCGGGGGGGTGGGGTACAATGAGCAGTTCTTC. This gives the protein CAGGVGYNEQFF.

A few counts support this clonotype. V usage is TRBV5-6 and J usage is TRBJ1-1; D perhaps matches TRBD1 (6 bases). Trimming took off 3 bases at V and 5 bases at J, with 14 bases between the two ends. CDR1 is SGHDT and CDR2 is YYEEEE in the germline V gene. This CDR3 has 14 amino acids. CDR3 sequence: CASSSLKTGTEAFF. CDR3 DNA sequence: TGTGCCAGCAGCTCCTTAAAAACAGGGACTGAAGCTTTCTTT.

This clonotype has a handful of counts. The chain is built from TRBV3-1 and TRBJ1-1, with TRBD1 matching 8 bases. Looked up from germline, CDR1 is LGHDT and CDR2 is YNNKEL (reference sequence). The CDR3 contains 15 residues. Trimming took 2 bases from V and 3 from J; bases not matched to a gene: 5. The CDR3: CASSQMDRAHTEAFF. For the CDR3, the DNA is TGTGCCAGCAGCCAAATGGACAGGGCACACACTGAAGCTTTCTTT.